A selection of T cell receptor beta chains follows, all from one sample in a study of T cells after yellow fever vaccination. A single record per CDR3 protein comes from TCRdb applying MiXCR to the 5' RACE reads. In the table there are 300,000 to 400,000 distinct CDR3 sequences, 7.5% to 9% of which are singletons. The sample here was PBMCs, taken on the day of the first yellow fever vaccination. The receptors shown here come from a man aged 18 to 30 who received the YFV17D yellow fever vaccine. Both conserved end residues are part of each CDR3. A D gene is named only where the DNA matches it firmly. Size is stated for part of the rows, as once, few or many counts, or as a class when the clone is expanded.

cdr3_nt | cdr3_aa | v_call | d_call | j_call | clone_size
TGTGCCAGCAGCTTTAACGGGGGGCATCTGTGGCAAGAGACCCAGTACTTC | CASSFNGGHLWQETQYF | TRBV5-4 | - | TRBJ2-5 | few
TGTGCCAGCAGCTTAGCGGCGGTTCTGAACACTGAAGCTTTCTTT | CASSLAAVLNTEAFF | TRBV7-8 | - | TRBJ1-1 | -
TGTGCCAGTAGTCGTGGGGTAGGGGACGAGCAGTTCTTC | CASSRGVGDEQFF | TRBV19 | - | TRBJ2-1 | -
TGTGCCAGCAGCTTAGTTTGGTCGCGGGGAAGCTCCTACAATGAGCAGTTCTTC | CASSLVWSRGSSYNEQFF | TRBV11-1 | - | TRBJ2-1 | -
TGTGCCAGCAGCTTAGTATCGGGCCCCGCGGCCCCCCAGCATTTT | CASSLVSGPAAPQHF | TRBV7-2 | - | TRBJ1-5 | -
TGTGCCAGCAAGGAAGGGGCGGGGGGACCCTCCGAGCAGTTCTTC | CASKEGAGGPSEQFF | TRBV7-9 | TRBD2 | TRBJ2-1 | few
TGTGCCAGCAGGGGTGCAGGGGCCCAGTACTTC | CASRGAGAQYF | TRBV6-5 | - | TRBJ2-5 | -
TGCAGTGCTAGAGATCCCCAGCGAGGGTACCAAGAGACCCAGTACTTC | CSARDPQRGYQETQYF | TRBV20-1 | - | TRBJ2-5 | -
TGTGCCAGCAGTTACAATAGCGGGGGGGCCGGGGAGCTGTTTTTT | CASSYNSGGAGELFF | TRBV7-2 | TRBD2 | TRBJ2-2 | few
TGTGCCAGCAGCTTGGCCTTAACAGGGGAATGGGATCAGCCCCAGCATTTT | CASSLALTGEWDQPQHF | TRBV7-8 | TRBD1 | TRBJ1-5 | few
TGCAGTGCAAAACAGGACTCTATGGCCTACTACGAGCAGTACTTC | CSAKQDSMAYYEQYF | TRBV20-1 | - | TRBJ2-7 | few
TGCGCCAGCAGCTTGGAGGACCCCTCCACAGATACGCAGTATTTT | CASSLEDPSTDTQYF | TRBV5-1 | - | TRBJ2-3 | -
TGTGCCAGCAGCTTAGGGGTAAGGAGGAATGAGCAGTTCTTC | CASSLGVRRNEQFF | TRBV7-9 | - | TRBJ2-1 | many
TGTGCCAGCAGCCTAAGACAGGGGGCGATCGGGGAGCTGTTTTTT | CASSLRQGAIGELFF | TRBV7-2 | TRBD1 | TRBJ2-2 | few
TGTGCCAGCGAAATGTCCGGACAGGCCTTTTCTGGGGCCAACGTCCTGACTTTC | CASEMSGQAFSGANVLTF | TRBV21-1 | - | TRBJ2-6 | -
TGTGCCAGCAGCTTGGCGGGTACATGGGATAGCTCCTACAATGAGCAGTTCTTC | CASSLAGTWDSSYNEQFF | TRBV5-5 | - | TRBJ2-1 | few
TGTGCCAGCAGCTTAGTCCGGGCGGAGTTCGAGCAGTACTTC | CASSLVRAEFEQYF | TRBV7-2 | - | TRBJ2-7 | few
TGTGCCAGCAGTTCAACGACAGGGGATTTCCAAGAGACCCAGTACTTC | CASSSTTGDFQETQYF | TRBV12-3/TRBV12-4 | TRBD1 | TRBJ2-5 | -
TGTGCCAGCAGCTTATTCGCCGATAATTCACCCCTCCACTTT | CASSLFADNSPLHF | TRBV7-2 | - | TRBJ1-6 | few
TGTGCCAGCAGAAGAAGTCCAGGGATGTCAGCGGACACTGAAGCTTTCTTT | CASRRSPGMSADTEAFF | TRBV11-2 | - | TRBJ1-1 | -
TGTGCCAGTACAGGTGGGACAGGGTACCACGAGCAGTACTTC | CASTGGTGYHEQYF | TRBV19 | TRBD1 | TRBJ2-7 | many
TGTGCCAGCAGCCCGCGACAGGGAGAGAACACTGAAGCTTTCTTT | CASSPRQGENTEAFF | TRBV14 | TRBD1 | TRBJ1-1 | -
TGTGCCAGCAGCTCGGCAGGGGTTGGCTACACCTTC | CASSSAGVGYTF | TRBV7-9 | - | TRBJ1-2 | few
TGCAGCGTCGACAGGGTCTACAATGAGCAGTTCTTC | CSVDRVYNEQFF | TRBV29-1 | TRBD1 | TRBJ2-1 | many
TGTGCCAGCACGGCCTCAACTAACCGCTACACCTTC | CASTASTNRYTF | TRBV4-2 | - | TRBJ1-2 | few
TGCGCCAGCAGCCAAGGTCCGAGACAGGATAATGAAAAACTGTTTTTT | CASSQGPRQDNEKLFF | TRBV4-3 | - | TRBJ1-4 | many
TGCGCCAGCAGCTTGTATTCGGGCTGGGGGGAGACCCAGTACTTC | CASSLYSGWGETQYF | TRBV5-1 | - | TRBJ2-5 | many
TGCGCCAGCAGCTCGCAGGGGATACAAGAGACCCAGTACTTC | CASSSQGIQETQYF | TRBV5-1 | - | TRBJ2-5 | many
TGCAGTGCCCCCGGGGGCACCACAGATACGCAGTATTTT | CSAPGGTTDTQYF | TRBV20-1 | - | TRBJ2-3 | -
TGTGCCAGCAGCTCAGCGGGGGGGATCACAGATACGCAGTATTTT | CASSSAGGITDTQYF | TRBV7-8 | TRBD2 | TRBJ2-3 | many
TGTGCCAGCAGCTACAAAAAAGCTATGAGATATACGCAGTATTTT | CASSYKKAMRYTQYF | TRBV7-2 | - | TRBJ2-3 | few
TGTGCCAGCAGTAGACTAGCGGGGGGCACAGATACGCAGTATTTT | CASSRLAGGTDTQYF | TRBV6-1 | TRBD2 | TRBJ2-3 | many
TGTGCCAGCAGCCAGTGGGGGGCCGGTACTGAAGCTTTCTTT | CASSQWGAGTEAFF | TRBV3-1 | - | TRBJ1-1 | few
TGCAGCGTTCCTGGACAGGAACGAATACCGACTGGGCAGTTCTTC | CSVPGQERIPTGQFF | TRBV29-1 | TRBD1 | TRBJ2-1 | few
TGCGCCAGCAGCCAAACAGGGATTAGGGCTACGCAGTATTTT | CASSQTGIRATQYF | TRBV4-3 | - | TRBJ2-3 | few
TGTGCCAGCAGTGGCCCCGGCGGGGGGTACAATGAGCAGTTCTTC | CASSGPGGGYNEQFF | TRBV6-1 | TRBD2 | TRBJ2-1 | -
TGTGCCAGCAGCCAAGATTTCGAGAGACAAGACGAGCAGTACTTC | CASSQDFERQDEQYF | TRBV3-1 | - | TRBJ2-7 | few
TGTGCCAGCAGAGGGGGCGTCACAGATACGCAGTATTTT | CASRGGVTDTQYF | TRBV9 | TRBD1 | TRBJ2-3 | -
TGTGCCAGCAGCAAAGGTCTGGGACAGGCCAAAAACATTCAGTACTTC | CASSKGLGQAKNIQYF | TRBV21-1 | - | TRBJ2-4 | -
TGCGCCAGCAAGGGACAGAACATGAACACTGAAGCTTTCTTT | CASKGQNMNTEAFF | TRBV5-1 | TRBD1 | TRBJ1-1 | -
TGTGCCAGCAGCTCAGACATTGGCTACACCTTC | CASSSDIGYTF | TRBV7-9 | - | TRBJ1-2 | -
TGCAGTGCCGAAACGTGGGGATCACCCCTCCACTTT | CSAETWGSPLHF | TRBV20-1 | - | TRBJ1-6 | few
TGTGCCAGCAGTGAAACCGGGACACGGCAATCCTACACCTTC | CASSETGTRQSYTF | TRBV6-1 | - | TRBJ1-2 | few
TGTGCCAGCAGCTTGCGCGCGGGACTAGCCTCCAATGAGCAGTTCTTC | CASSLRAGLASNEQFF | TRBV14 | TRBD2 | TRBJ2-1 | few
TGTGCCAGCAGTTACTCACCCTTGGCCTACTATGGCTACACCTTC | CASSYSPLAYYGYTF | TRBV6-5 | - | TRBJ1-2 | -
TGCGCCAGCAGCCATCCGGGACAGGGGATCCAAGAGACCCAGTACTTC | CASSHPGQGIQETQYF | TRBV4-1 | TRBD1 | TRBJ2-5 | -
TGTGCCAGCAGTTTAGTTCGTGGAGCCACTGAAGCTTTCTTT | CASSLVRGATEAFF | TRBV12-3/TRBV12-4 | - | TRBJ1-1 | few
TGCAGTGCTAGAGTCAGGGCCAAGGGAGCTACTGAAGCTTTCTTT | CSARVRAKGATEAFF | TRBV20-1 | - | TRBJ1-1 | few
TGCAGTGCTGCCTCGGACAGGGTGGTTGAGCAGTTCTTC | CSAASDRVVEQFF | TRBV20-1 | TRBD1 | TRBJ2-1 | -
TGTGCCAGCAGCCCCACTAGCGGGAGGTGGTCAGATACGCAGTATTTT | CASSPTSGRWSDTQYF | TRBV7-6 | TRBD2 | TRBJ2-3 | -
TGTGCCAGCAGTGGGGACAGTTGGACCTACGAGCAGTACTTC | CASSGDSWTYEQYF | TRBV7-2 | TRBD1 | TRBJ2-7 | many
TGCGCCAGCAGCTTGGCGGTGACAGGAACATACGAGCAGTACTTC | CASSLAVTGTYEQYF | TRBV5-1 | - | TRBJ2-7 | -
TGTGCCAGTAGTCCAACGACAGGGGACCTTAGCAATCAGCCCCAGCATTTT | CASSPTTGDLSNQPQHF | TRBV19 | TRBD1 | TRBJ1-5 | few
TGCGCCAGCCGCCGGAGGAATAATTCACCCCTCCACTTT | CASRRRNNSPLHF | TRBV5-1 | - | TRBJ1-6 | few
TGTGCCAGCAGCTCGTTCGGCAACTCCTACAATGAGCAGTTCTTC | CASSSFGNSYNEQFF | TRBV14 | - | TRBJ2-1 | -
TGCAGTGCTAGGCCCCAGAGCTCTGGAAACACCATATATTTT | CSARPQSSGNTIYF | TRBV20-1 | - | TRBJ1-3 | few
TGTGCCAGCAGCCAAAATCAAGGGTTCAAAATGAACACCGGGGAGCTGTTTTTT | CASSQNQGFKMNTGELFF | TRBV3-1 | - | TRBJ2-2 | few
TGCGCCAGCAGGGGGACAGCAGTAGGCTACACCTTC | CASRGTAVGYTF | TRBV5-1 | TRBD1 | TRBJ1-2 | few
TGTGCCATCAGTGTCACAGAAAACACCGGGGAGCTGTTTTTT | CAISVTENTGELFF | TRBV10-3 | - | TRBJ2-2 | many